This T cell receptor (beta chain) appears in the sequencing data of a study of regulatory T cells in long-lasting Graves disease. Study observations and caveats: Public clonotype sharing was higher in persistent than newly diagnosed patients. Persistent disease was characterized by preferential usage of TRBV28, TRBJ1-2 and TRBJ2-5.

This clonotype has just a few counts. Its target is not known. Described time point: persistent/refractory GD, antithyroid drugs over 5 years with positive TRAb. Extracted RNA from PBMCs served as the source of the TCR library. It was by American Thyroid Association guidelines that Graves' disease was diagnosed. Sequencing libraries for TCR beta were prepared with iRepertoire HTBI primers and Arm-PCR of CDR3 regions. TCRdb analysed the multiplex PCR reads with MiXCR anew, one entry per CDR3 protein. The sample lists approximately 440,000 distinct CDR3 sequences; around a quarter were seen once. This CDR3 spans 17 amino acids. The V gene's germline CDR1 is SGHTA and CDR2 FQGNSA. The ends lost 4 bases at V and 2 bases at J; junction bases unmatched: 9.

This TCR was sampled from a female donor with Graves disease. The sequenced sample was peripheral blood mononuclear cells (PBMCs), obtained when the disease was refractory, from a patient treated with antithyroid drugs. The V call is TRBV7-2, the J call TRBJ2-5; 11 nucleotides line up with TRBD2. The CDR3 DNA reads TGTGCCAGCAGCTCGGCCCTGGGGACTAGCGGACAAGAGACCCAGTACTTC. As protein: CASSSALGTSGQETQYF.